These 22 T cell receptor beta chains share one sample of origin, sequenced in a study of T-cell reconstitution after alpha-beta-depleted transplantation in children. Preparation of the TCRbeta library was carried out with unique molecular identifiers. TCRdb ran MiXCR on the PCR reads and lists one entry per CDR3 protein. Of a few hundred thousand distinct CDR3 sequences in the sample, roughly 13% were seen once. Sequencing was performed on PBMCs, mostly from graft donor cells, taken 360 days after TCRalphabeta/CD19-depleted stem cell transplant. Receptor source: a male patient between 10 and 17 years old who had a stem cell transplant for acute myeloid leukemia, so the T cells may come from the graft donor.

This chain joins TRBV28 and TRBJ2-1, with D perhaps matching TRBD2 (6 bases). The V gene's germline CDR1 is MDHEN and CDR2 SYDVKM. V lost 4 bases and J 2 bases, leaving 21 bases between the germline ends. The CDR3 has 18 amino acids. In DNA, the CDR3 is TGTGCCAGCAGTTCCAGTAGCAAGGAGGGCTCGACCTACAATGAGCAGTTCTTC. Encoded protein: CASSSSSKEGSTYNEQFF.

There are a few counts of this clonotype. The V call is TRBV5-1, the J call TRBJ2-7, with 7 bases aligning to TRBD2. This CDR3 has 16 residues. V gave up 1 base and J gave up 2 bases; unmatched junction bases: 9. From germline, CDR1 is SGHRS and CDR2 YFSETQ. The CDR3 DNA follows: TGCGCCAGCAGCTTGAATCCTAGCGGAGAAACCTACGAGCAGTACTTC. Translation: CASSLNPSGETYEQYF.

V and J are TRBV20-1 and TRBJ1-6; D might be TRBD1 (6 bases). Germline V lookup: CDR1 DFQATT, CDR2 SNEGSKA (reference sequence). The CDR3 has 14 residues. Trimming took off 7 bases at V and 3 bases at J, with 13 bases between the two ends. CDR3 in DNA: TGCAGTGGGGGGGCATCTCTCTATAATTCACCCCTCCACTTT. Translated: CSGGASLYNSPLHF.

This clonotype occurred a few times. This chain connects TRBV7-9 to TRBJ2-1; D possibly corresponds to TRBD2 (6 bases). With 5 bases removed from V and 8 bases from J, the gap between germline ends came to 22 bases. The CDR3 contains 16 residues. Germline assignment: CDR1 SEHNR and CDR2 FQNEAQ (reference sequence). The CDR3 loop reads CASSTSGGLASDEQFF. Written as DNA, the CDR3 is TGTGCCAGCAGCACCTCCGGTGGGCTAGCGTCCGATGAGCAGTTCTTC.

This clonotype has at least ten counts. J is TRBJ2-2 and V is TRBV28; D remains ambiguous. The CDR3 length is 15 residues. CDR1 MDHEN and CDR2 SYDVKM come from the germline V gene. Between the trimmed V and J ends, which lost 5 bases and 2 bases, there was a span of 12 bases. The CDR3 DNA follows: TGTGCCAGCAGTGCCCTCCTGGGCAACACCGGGGAGCTGTTTTTT. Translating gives CASSALLGNTGELFF. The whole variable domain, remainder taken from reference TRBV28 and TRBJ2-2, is DVKVTQSSRYLVKRTGEKVFLECVQDMDHENMFWYRQDPGLGLRLIYFSYDVKMKEKGDIPEGYSVSREKKERFSLILESASTNQTSMYLCASSALLGNTGELFFGEGSRLTVL.

The CDR3: CASIPSGGSTDTQYF. CDR3 bases: TGTGCCAGCATCCCGTCGGGGGGAAGCACAGATACGCAGTATTTT. The chain carries TRBV12-3 or TRBV12-4 and TRBJ2-3; TRBD2 agrees at 7 bases. This CDR3 has 15 residues. With V trimmed by 7 bases and J by 0 bases, 7 bases remained unmatched.

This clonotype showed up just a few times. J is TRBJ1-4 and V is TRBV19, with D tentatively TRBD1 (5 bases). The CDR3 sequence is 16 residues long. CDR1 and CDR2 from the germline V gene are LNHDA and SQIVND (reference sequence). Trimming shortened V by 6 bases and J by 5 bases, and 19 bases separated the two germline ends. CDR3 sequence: CASSKTTGRRNEKLFF. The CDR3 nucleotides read TGTGCCAGTAGCAAAACCACGGGACGGAGAAATGAAAAACTGTTTTTT.

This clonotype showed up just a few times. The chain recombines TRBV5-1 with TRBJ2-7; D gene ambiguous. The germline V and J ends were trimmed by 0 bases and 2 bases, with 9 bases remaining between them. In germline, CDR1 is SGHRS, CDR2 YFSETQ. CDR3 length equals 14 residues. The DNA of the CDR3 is TGCGCCAGCAGCTTGGCCCTCTCTACCTACGAGCAGTACTTC. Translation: CASSLALSTYEQYF. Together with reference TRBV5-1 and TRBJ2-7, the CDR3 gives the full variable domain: KAGVTQTPRYLIKTRGQQVTLSCSPISGHRSVSWYQQTPGQGLQFLFEYFSETQRNKGNFPGRFSGRQFSNSRSEMNVSTLELGDSALYLCASSLALSTYEQYFGPGTRLTVT.

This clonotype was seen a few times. The CDR3 DNA follows: TGTGCCAGCAGTTCCCGGGACCCCACTGGAAACACCATATATTTT. Residues: CASSSRDPTGNTIYF. The chain recombines TRBV12-3 or TRBV12-4 with TRBJ1-3; the D gene is possibly TRBD1 (5 bases). This CDR3 contains 15 residues. V dropped 4 bases and J dropped 2 bases, with 12 bases sitting between them.

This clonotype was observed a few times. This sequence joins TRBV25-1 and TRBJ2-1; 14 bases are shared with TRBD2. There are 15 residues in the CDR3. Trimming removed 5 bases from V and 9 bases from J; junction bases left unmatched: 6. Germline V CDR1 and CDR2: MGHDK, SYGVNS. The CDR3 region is CASSFGTSGSREQFF. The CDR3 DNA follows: TGTGCCAGCAGTTTCGGGACTAGCGGGAGTCGTGAGCAGTTCTTC.

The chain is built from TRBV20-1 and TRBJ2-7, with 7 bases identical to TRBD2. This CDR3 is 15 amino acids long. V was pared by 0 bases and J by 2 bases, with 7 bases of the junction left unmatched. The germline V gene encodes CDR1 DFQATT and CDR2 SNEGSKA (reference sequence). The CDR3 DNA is TGCAGTGCTAGAGATTGGGCGGGAGACCCCTACGAGCAGTACTTC. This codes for CSARDWAGDPYEQYF.

The CDR3: CATSESSGAITGELFF. CDR3 in DNA: TGTGCCACCAGTGAGAGTAGCGGGGCGATCACCGGGGAGCTGTTTTTT. The J gene is TRBJ2-2, the V gene TRBV24-1; 8 nucleotides align to TRBD2. Trimming cost V 4 bases and J 4 bases; bases outside gene matches: 7. This CDR3 has 16 amino acids. The germline CDR1 and CDR2 sequences are KGHDR and SFDVKD.

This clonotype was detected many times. The CDR3 coding sequence is TGTGCCAGCAGTTCGGCAGGCTCCTACAATGAGCAGTTCTTC. This codes for CASSSAGSYNEQFF. This chain connects TRBV6-2 or TRBV6-3 to TRBJ2-1, with D unclear. The CDR3 covers 14 residues. The germline CDR1 and CDR2 sequences are MNHEY and SVGEGT. Trimming cost V 4 bases and J 0 bases, with 7 bases left between them.

The CDR3 here is CSARGSGVYEQYF. The CDR3 DNA reads as TGCAGTGCTAGAGGCTCAGGGGTGTACGAGCAGTACTTC. This chain joins TRBV20-1 and TRBJ2-7; D might be TRBD1 (6 bases). The ends were cut back, 1 base at V and 4 bases at J, with 11 bases in the middle. Germline V gene sequence: CDR1 DFQATT, CDR2 SNEGSKA (reference sequence). The CDR3 consists of 13 residues.

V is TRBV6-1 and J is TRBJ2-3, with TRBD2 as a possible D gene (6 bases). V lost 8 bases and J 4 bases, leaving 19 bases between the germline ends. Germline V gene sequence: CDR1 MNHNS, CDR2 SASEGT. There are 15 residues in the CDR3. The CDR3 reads CASYPRGWGADTQYF. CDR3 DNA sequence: TGTGCCAGCTACCCGAGAGGTTGGGGGGCAGATACGCAGTATTTT.

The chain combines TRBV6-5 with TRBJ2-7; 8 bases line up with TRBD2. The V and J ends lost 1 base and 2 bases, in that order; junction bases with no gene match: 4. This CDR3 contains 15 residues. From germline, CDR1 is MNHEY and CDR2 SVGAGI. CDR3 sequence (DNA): TGTGCCAGCAGTTACTTCGGGGGGGCTACCTACGAGCAGTACTTC. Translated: CASSYFGGATYEQYF.

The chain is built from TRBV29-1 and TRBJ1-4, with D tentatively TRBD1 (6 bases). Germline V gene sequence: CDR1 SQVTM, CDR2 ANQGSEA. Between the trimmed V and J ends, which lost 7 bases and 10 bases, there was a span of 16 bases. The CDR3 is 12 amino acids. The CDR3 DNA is TGCAGCGGGGGGGTCCTCAGGGGAAAACTGTTTTTT. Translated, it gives CSGGVLRGKLFF. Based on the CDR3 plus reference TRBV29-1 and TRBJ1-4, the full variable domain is SAVISQKPSRDICQRGTSLTIQCQVDSQVTMMFWYRQQPGQSLTLIATANQGSEATYESGFVIDKFPISRPNLTFSTLTVSNMSPEDSSIYLCSGGVLRGKLFFGSGTQLSVL.

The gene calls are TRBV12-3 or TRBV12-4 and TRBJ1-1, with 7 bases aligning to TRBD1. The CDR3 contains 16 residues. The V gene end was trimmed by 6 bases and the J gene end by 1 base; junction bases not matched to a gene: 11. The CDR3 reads CASRSTGTDGNTEAFF. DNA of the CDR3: TGTGCCAGCAGGAGCACCGGGACAGACGGGAACACTGAAGCTTTCTTT.

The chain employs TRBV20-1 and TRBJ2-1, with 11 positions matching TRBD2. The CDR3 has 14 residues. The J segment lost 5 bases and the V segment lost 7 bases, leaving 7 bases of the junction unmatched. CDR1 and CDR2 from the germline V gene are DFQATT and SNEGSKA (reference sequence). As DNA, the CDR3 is TGCAGTGAAAGGGGGACTAGCGGACACAATGAGCAGTTCTTC. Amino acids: CSERGTSGHNEQFF.

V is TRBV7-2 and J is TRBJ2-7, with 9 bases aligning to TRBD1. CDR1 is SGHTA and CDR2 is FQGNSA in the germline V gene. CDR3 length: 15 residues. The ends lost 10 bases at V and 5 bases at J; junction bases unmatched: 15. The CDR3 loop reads CANPPTGQGSHEQYF. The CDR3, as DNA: TGTGCCAACCCCCCCACGGGACAGGGTTCCCACGAGCAGTACTTC.

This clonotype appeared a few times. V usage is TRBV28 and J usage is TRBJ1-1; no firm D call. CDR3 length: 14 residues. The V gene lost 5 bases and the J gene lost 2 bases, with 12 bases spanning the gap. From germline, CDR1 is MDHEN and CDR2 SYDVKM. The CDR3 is CASSLFGPNTEAFF. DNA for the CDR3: TGTGCCAGCAGTCTCTTTGGGCCTAACACTGAAGCTTTCTTT.

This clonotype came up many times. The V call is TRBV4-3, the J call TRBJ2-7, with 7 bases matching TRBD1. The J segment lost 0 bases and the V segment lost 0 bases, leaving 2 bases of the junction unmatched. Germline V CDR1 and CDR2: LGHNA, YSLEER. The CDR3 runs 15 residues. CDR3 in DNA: TGCGCCAGCAGCCAAGACCCAGGGGGCTCCTACGAGCAGTACTTC. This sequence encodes CASSQDPGGSYEQYF.